This T cell receptor beta chain was profiled in a study of cytomegalovirus exposure and HLA in healthy donors. Study observations and caveats: Among the CMV-associated chains, three were confirmed in vitro as specific for CMV antigens.

Vbeta (60) and Jbeta (13) primers were used in the PCR. Sequencing was performed with immunoSEQ multiplex PCR; in TCRdb, only in-frame clones are kept and a portion is missing. The data contain roughly 80,000 clones, 70% to 75% of them singletons. V was clipped by 1 base and J by 3 bases, with 7 bases between them. Germline V gene sequence: CDR1 LNHDA, CDR2 SQIVND (reference sequence). The CDR3 is 13 residues long. Comments on this clone: What it binds is not known.

The TCR sequence derives from a woman aged 45-59 years in good health and CMV-seropositive. The V and J genes are TRBV19 and TRBJ2-7; D is uncertain. The sequenced sample was PBMCs. In nucleotides, the CDR3 is TGTGCCAGTAGTATAGCAGGTGACTACGAGCAGTACTTC. Translated, it gives CASSIAGDYEQYF.